This T cell receptor beta chain was documented in a study of T cell clonality in common variable immunodeficiency. Overall study results and limits: In common variable immunodeficiency, TCR beta chains reportedly carried fewer deletions and N-nucleotide insertions. TCRbeta clonality was increased in CVID versus healthy controls.

This clone was detected a few times. Antigen unknown. The read ends 3 residues early relative to the CDR3; the germline J gene fills the gap. Data came from immunoSEQ multiplex PCR; TCRdb stores just in-frame clones and leaves some out. The sample has 25,000 to 35,000 clones, none seen only once. The CDR3 runs 14 residues. Looked up from germline, CDR1 is SGHAT and CDR2 is FQNNGV. The V and J ends lost 4 bases and 3 bases, in that order; junction bases with no gene match: 3. The clonotype comes from a human donor with common variable immunodeficiency. The sequenced sample was peripheral blood mononuclear cells. The rearrangement uses TRBV11-2 and TRBJ2-7; 10 bases are a match to TRBD2. The CDR3 DNA, read in part, is TGTGCCAGCAGCTATAGCGGGGGGTTCTACGAG. Protein: CASSYSGGFYE. The CDR3, in full, reads CASSYSGGFYEQYF.